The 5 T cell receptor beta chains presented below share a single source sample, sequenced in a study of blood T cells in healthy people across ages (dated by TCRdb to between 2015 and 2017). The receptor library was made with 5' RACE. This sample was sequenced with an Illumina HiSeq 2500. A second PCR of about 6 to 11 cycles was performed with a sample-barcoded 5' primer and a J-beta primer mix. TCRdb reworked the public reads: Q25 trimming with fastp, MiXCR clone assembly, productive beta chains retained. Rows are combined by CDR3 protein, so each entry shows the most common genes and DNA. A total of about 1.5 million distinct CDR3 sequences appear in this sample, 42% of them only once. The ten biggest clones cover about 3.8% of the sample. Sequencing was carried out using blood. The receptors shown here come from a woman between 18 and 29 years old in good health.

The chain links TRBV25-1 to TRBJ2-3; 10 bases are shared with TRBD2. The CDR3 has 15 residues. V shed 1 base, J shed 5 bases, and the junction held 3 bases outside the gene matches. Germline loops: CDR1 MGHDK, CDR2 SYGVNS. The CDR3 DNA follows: TGTGCCAGCAGTGAATTCGGGACTAGCGAAGATACGCAGTATTTT. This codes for CASSEFGTSEDTQYF.

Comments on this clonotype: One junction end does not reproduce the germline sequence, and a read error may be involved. CDR3 loop: CAISPRADYHEQFF. The CDR3 nucleotides are TGTGCCATCTCACCGAGGGCCGACTACCATGAGCAGTTCTTC. The rearrangement joins TRBV10-3 to TRBJ2-1, with a possible D match to TRBD2 (5 bases). Germline CDR1 ENHRY, CDR2 SYGVKD. This CDR3 has 14 amino acids.

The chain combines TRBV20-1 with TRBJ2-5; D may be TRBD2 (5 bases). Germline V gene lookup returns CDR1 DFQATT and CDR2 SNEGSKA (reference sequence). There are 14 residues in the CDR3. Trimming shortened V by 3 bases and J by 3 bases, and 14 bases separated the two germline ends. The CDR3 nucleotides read TGCAGTGCTAGTTTCCTAGCAGGAGAAGAGACCCAGTACTTC. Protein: CSASFLAGEETQYF.

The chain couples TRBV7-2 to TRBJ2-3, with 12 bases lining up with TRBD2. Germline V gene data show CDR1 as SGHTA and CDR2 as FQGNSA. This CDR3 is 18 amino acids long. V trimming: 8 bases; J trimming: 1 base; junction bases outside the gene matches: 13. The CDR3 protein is CASSTIRTSGTRTDTQYF. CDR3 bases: TGTGCCAGCTCAACCATTAGGACTAGCGGGACCCGCACAGATACGCAGTATTTT.

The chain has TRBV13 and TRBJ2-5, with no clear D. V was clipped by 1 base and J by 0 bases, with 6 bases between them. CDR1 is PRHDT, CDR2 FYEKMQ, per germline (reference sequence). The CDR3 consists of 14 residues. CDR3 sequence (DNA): TGTGCCAGCAGCTTAGACCCGTACCAAGAGACCCAGTACTTC. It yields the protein CASSLDPYQETQYF.